The clone carrying this T cell receptor beta chain appeared many times. Its antigen remains unknown. The data were taken from a study of T-cell reconstitution after alpha-beta-depleted transplantation in children. Study outcomes and limitations: About two months after transplant, alpha-beta T cells reportedly came from several hundred expanded graft clones.

TCRbeta library construction was performed incorporating unique molecular identifiers. TCRdb fed the PCR reads into MiXCR, producing one record per CDR3 protein. The top ten hold about 30% of the sample, which has about 230,000 distinct CDR3 sequences, under 13% seen once. The CDR3 extends over 15 amino acids. Germline CDR1 is MNHNS and CDR2 is SASEGT. The V gene lost 0 bases and the J gene lost 3 bases, with 9 bases spanning the gap. The J gene is TRBJ1-3, the V gene TRBV6-1; possible D gene TRBD1, 6 bases. This clonotype was sampled from a child under two years old with acute myeloid leukemia, due to receive a stem cell transplant. This sample comprised PBMCs, obtained before TCRalphabeta/CD19-depleted stem cell transplant. Written as DNA, the CDR3 is TGTGCCAGCAGTGAAGCGGGGGCAGGTGGAAACACCATATATTTT. It specifies CASSEAGAGGNTIYF.